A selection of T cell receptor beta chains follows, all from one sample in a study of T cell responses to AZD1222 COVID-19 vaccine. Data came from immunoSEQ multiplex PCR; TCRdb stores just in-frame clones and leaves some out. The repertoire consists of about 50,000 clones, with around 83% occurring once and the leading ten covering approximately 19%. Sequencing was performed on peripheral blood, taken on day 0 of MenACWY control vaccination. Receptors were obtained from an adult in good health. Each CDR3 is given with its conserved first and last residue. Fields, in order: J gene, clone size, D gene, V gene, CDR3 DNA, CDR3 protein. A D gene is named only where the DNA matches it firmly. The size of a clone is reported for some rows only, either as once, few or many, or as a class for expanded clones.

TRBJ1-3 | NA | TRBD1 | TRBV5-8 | TGTGCCAGCAACAAACAGGGGCACTCTGGAAACACCATATATTTT | CASNKQGHSGNTIYF
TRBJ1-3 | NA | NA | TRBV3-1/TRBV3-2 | TGTGCCAGCAGCCTCTCGGGGGGTTCTGGAAACACCTTATATTTT | CASSLSGGSGNTLYF
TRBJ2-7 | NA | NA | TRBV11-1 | TGTGCCAGCAGCTTAGTGGACTCCCCACGGTACGAGCAGTACTTC | CASSLVDSPRYEQYF
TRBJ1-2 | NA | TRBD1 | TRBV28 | TGTGCCAGCAGATGGGGGACCAGGGGGGCTAACTATGGCTACACCTTC | CASRWGTRGANYGYTF
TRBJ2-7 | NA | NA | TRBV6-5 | TGTGCCAGCAGCCCCCCGTCCTACGAGCAGTACTTC | CASSPPSYEQYF
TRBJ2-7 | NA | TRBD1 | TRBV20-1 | TGCAGTGCTACGGACAGGGAAGAGTACTTC | CSATDREEYF
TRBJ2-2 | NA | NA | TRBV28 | TGTGCCAGCAGTTTCCGCAGGAACACCGGGGAGCTGTTTTTT | CASSFRRNTGELFF
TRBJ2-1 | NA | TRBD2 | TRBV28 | TGTGCCAGCAGTTTATTTGGGACTAGAATAAATGAGCAGTTCTTC | CASSLFGTRINEQFF
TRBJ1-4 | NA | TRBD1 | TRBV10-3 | TGTGCCATCAGACCCTCGACAGGGGGAGCCGAAAAACTGTTTTTT | CAIRPSTGGAEKLFF
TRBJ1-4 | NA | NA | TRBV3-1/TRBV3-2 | TGTGCCAGCAGCCAAACTGCAGGACACCAATTGGAAAAACTGTTTTTT | CASSQTAGHQLEKLFF
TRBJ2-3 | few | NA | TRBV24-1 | TGTGCCACCAGTGATGGGGGATCTAGCACAGATACGCAGTATTTT | CATSDGGSSTDTQYF
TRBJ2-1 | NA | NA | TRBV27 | TGTGCCAGCCACCAGGGCTCCTACAATGAGCAGTTCTTC | CASHQGSYNEQFF
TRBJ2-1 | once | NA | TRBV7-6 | TGTGCCAGCAGCTTAAATCCCAGACAGCCCAATGAGCAGTTCTTC | CASSLNPRQPNEQFF
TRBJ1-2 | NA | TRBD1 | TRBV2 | TGTGCCAGCGTAGGGACAGGGGCCTTGGGTGGCTACACCTTC | CASVGTGALGGYTF
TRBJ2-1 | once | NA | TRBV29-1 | TGCAGCGTTGGCATGGCTGGAGGTTACAATGAGCAGTTCTTC | CSVGMAGGYNEQFF
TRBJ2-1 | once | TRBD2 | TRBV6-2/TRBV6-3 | TGTGCCAGCAGTCCCTTAGCGGGAGGTTTACGGAATGAGCAGTTCTTC | CASSPLAGGLRNEQFF
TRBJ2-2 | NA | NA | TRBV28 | TGTGCCAGCAGTTTAATTCAGGGGACCACCGGGGAGCTGTTTTTT | CASSLIQGTTGELFF
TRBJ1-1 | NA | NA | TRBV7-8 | TGTGCCAGCAGCTTTAGCCTTGGATCCACGAACACTGAAGCTTTCTTT | CASSFSLGSTNTEAFF
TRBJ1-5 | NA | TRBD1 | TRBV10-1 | TGCGCCAGCAGGAAGGACAGGGGGAATAGCAATCAGCCCCAGCATTTT | CASRKDRGNSNQPQHF
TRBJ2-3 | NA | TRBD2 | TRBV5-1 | TGCGCCAGCAGCTTGGGGGCAGGGGTAGCGGGAGTCTCAGATACGCAGTATTTT | CASSLGAGVAGVSDTQYF
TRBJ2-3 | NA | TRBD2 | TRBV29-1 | TGCAGCGTTGGGGCGGGAGGGTCCGATACGCAGTATTTT | CSVGAGGSDTQYF
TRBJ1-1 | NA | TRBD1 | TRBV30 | TGTGCCTGGAGCGCGAAACAGGGGGCGAACACTGAAGCTTTCTTT | CAWSAKQGANTEAFF
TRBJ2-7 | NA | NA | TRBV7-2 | TGTGCCAGCAGCTTAGTTCCAGGGGACGAGCAGTACTTC | CASSLVPGDEQYF
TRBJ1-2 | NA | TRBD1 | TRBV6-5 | TGTGCCAGTACACAGGGGTATGGCTACACCTTC | CASTQGYGYTF
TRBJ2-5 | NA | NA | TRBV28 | TGTGCCAGCAGTGTTAGCGGCCCGGAGACCCAGTACTTC | CASSVSGPETQYF
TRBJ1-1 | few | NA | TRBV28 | TGTGCCAGCGTGGTGTCGAACACTGAAGCTTTCTTT | CASVVSNTEAFF
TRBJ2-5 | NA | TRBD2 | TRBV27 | TGTGCCAGCAGTTCACCGCTAGCGGGGGGGAAGACCCAGTACTTC | CASSSPLAGGKTQYF
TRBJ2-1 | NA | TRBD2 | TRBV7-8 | TGTGCCAGCAGCTCCCGCCCTAGCGGAGGCGTAAGCTCCTACAATGAGCAGTTCTTC | CASSSRPSGGVSSYNEQFF
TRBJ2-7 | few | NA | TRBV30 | TGTGCCTGGTCTACAGGACAGCCCGGGCCGTACTTC | CAWSTGQPGPYF
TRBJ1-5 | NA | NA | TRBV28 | TGTGCCAGCAAGCTGTCGATACCCAATCAGCCCCAGCATTTT | CASKLSIPNQPQHF
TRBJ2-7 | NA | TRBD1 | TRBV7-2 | TGTGCCAGCAGCTTAGGAGGTACAGGGGCCCTCTACGAGCAGTACTTC | CASSLGGTGALYEQYF
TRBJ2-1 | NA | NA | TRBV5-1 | TGCGCCAGCAGCTTGCGGAACCGGGACTTCAATGAGCAGTTCTTC | CASSLRNRDFNEQFF
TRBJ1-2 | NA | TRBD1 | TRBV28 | TGTGCCAGCAGTTTACCGGGACAGGGGGTATTTGTCAATGGCTACACCTTC | CASSLPGQGVFVNGYTF
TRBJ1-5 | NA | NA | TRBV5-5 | TGTGCCAGCAGCTTCACAGGGAATCAGCCCCAGCATTTT | CASSFTGNQPQHF
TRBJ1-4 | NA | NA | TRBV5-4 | TGTGCCAGCAGCTTGGGAGGAGGGGGACGTGAAAAACTGTTTTTT | CASSLGGGGREKLFF
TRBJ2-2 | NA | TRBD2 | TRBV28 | TGTGCCAGCAGTTTGTTAGCGGGAGGGCCAAACACCGGGGAGCTGTTTTTT | CASSLLAGGPNTGELFF
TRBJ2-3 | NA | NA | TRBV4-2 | TGTGCCAGCAGCCCCCGAGAGGACAGCCCATGGGGGGCAGATACGCAGTATTTT | CASSPREDSPWGADTQYF
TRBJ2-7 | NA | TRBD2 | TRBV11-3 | TGTGCCAGCAGCTTAGAAGGCGGGAGAGCCTACGAGCAGTACTTC | CASSLEGGRAYEQYF
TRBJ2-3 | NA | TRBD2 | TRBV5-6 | TGTGCCAGCAGCTTGCCGTCAGCGGGGACAGATACGCAGTATTTT | CASSLPSAGTDTQYF
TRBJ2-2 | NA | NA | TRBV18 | TGTGCCAGCTCACCACCGTGGGGGAACACCGGGGAGCTGTTTTTT | CASSPPWGNTGELFF
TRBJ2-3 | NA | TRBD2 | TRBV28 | TGTGCCAGCACCCACGCTGGGACTAGCGGGAGATTTGGCACAGATACGCAGTATTTT | CASTHAGTSGRFGTDTQYF
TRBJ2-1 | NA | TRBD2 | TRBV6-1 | TGTGCCAGCAGTGAAACACTAGCGGGGTCATACAATGAGCAGTTCTTC | CASSETLAGSYNEQFF
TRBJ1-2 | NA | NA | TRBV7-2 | TGTGCCAGCAGCCTCAGGGTACGCACACGGGGCGCTGGATATGGCTACACCTTC | CASSLRVRTRGAGYGYTF
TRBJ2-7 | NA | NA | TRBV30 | TGTGCCTGGAGTGGAGGGGCCGAATTAAGGGAGCAGTACTTC | CAWSGGAELREQYF
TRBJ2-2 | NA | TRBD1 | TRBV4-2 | TGTGCCAGTTCCGTTGGACAGGGGTCCGGGGAGCTGTTTTTT | CASSVGQGSGELFF
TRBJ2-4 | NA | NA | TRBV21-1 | TGTGCCAGCAGCAAAGCCGGGTCTGCCAAAAACATTCAGTACTTC | CASSKAGSAKNIQYF
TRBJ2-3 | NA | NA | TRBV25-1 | TGTGCCAGCAGTGAAAGGAGGGGCCCAGGAGATACGCAGTATTTT | CASSERRGPGDTQYF
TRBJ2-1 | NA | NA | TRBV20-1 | TGCAGTGCTAGTATAGGGTGGAGCTCCTACAATGAGCAGTTCTTC | CSASIGWSSYNEQFF
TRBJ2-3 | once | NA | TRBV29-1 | TGCAGCGTTGCGAACAGGGCCTTGGGAGATACGCAGTATTTT | CSVANRALGDTQYF